The clone carrying this T cell receptor (beta chain) was observed a handful of times. CDR3 length: 12 amino acids. The V and J ends lost 4 bases and 8 bases, in that order; junction bases with no gene match: 3. Germline CDR1 is KGHSH and CDR2 is LQKENI. The data were taken from a study of blood T cell repertoires in COVID-19. For the study at large: The samples span acute and convalescent COVID-19 from the United States, Italy and Spain.

TCRdb's table, derived via immunoSEQ multiplex PCR, lists solely in-frame clones and lacks some. The sample yields approximately 100,000 clones, about 87% seen once. Sequences were obtained from peripheral blood. The chain links TRBV18 to TRBJ1-1; TRBD1 matches 8 bases. This sequence originates from a human donor in a cohort sampled during active or convalescent COVID-19. As DNA, the CDR3 is TGTGCCAGCTCACTCGGGACAGGCGAAGCTTTCTTT. Translated, it gives CASSLGTGEAFF.